This T cell receptor beta chain originates from a study of shared clonotypes between healthy human individuals. About the study: CD4 naive cells filled three plates per donor, CD4 memory three, CD8 naive two and CD8 memory one. Findings and caveats of the study: Non-shared clonotypes displayed generation probabilities falling below those of clonotypes present in all four donors.

Selected positively for CCR7 and CD45RO-negative, naive CD8 cells excluded terminally differentiated effector memory CD45RA+ cells. The CDR3 consists of 15 residues. Germline CDR1 is SNHLY and CDR2 is FYNNEI. Trimming left V 5 bases short and J 0 bases short, with 11 bases between. For this clone: Its cognate antigen is unknown.

Clones were read by immunoSEQ multiplex PCR, and TCRdb kept only the in-frame ones, dropping some. The sample yields about 2.1 million clones, approximately 94% seen once. The V gene is TRBV2, the J gene TRBJ1-5; no firm D call. Sequenced sample: naive CD8+ T cells from PBMCs. The sequence derives from a man aged 18 to 30 in good health. Some clones in this sample may be carry-over from other donors' samples. This chain's CDR3 is CASSNSQYSNQPQHF. The DNA of the CDR3 is TGTGCCAGCAGTAACAGCCAGTATAGCAATCAGCCCCAGCATTTT.